The present entry profiles one T cell receptor (beta chain) with its context. It has no known antigen specificity. The CDR3 end shows no conserved phenylalanine or tryptophan, and so a read error is likely. Ophthalmopathy patients were characterized by moderately to severely active disease, a Clinical Activity Score of at least 3, a NOSPECS grade of at least 4, and a disease duration under 3 months. Anyone with other autoimmune diseases, uncontrolled infections, pregnancy or lactation was excluded from the study. Clinical symptoms, serum thyroxine, TRAb, thyroid ultrasound and orbital computed tomography formed the basis of the diagnosis. Ficoll-Paque density gradient centrifugation was used to isolate PBMCs from around 10 ml of fresh peripheral blood. Total RNA was extracted using Trizol reagent, and RNA quality was checked on an Agilent 2100 Bioanalyzer. This specimen comes from a study of Graves' ophthalmopathy and Graves' hyperthyroidism (dated by TCRdb to the late 2010s). As for the study more broadly: Peripheral blood was collected before any treatment was given, at the time of initial diagnosis. In total, some 130 blood samples were TCR-sequenced: around 42 ophthalmopathy, approximately 80 hyperthyroidism and approximately 17 hyperthyroidism-to-ophthalmopathy patients. The independent validation cohort included roughly 19 hyperthyroidism patients plus 17 patients who later progressed from hyperthyroidism to ophthalmopathy. T-cell repertoires of thyroid tissue and blood were compared in over 5 hyperthyroidism patients. A discovery set of about 99 patients (around 40 ophthalmopathy, 60 or so stable hyperthyroidism) was enrolled to explore V-J signatures distinguishing ophthalmopathy from hyperthyroidism. The study used signatures of the TCR beta repertoire to tell Graves' ophthalmopathy apart from Graves' hyperthyroidism and to predict which patients would progress to ophthalmopathy. Following sample collection, hyperthyroidism patients were given methimazole at a starting dose of 30 mg daily, and ophthalmopathy patients were given high-dose intravenous methylprednisolone.

The germline ends are 12 bases apart after V is trimmed by 5 bases and J by 1 base. The CDR3 length equals 14 residues, ends included. The CDR3 DNA has 42 bases and is translated from base 1. Via the germline V gene (reference sequence), CDR1 is SSHAT and CDR2 FNYEAQ. What the study reported, not specific to this receptor: Most of the expanded thyroid clonotypes with a frequency above 0.001 were also detected in blood, and it was suggested that the thyroid immune response may be reflected by blood repertoires. In validation, the model predicted ophthalmopathy progression with over 60% sensitivity and approximately 78% specificity; some 13 predicted patients were CT-confirmed with GO in a median of approximately six months. The 13-signature model separated ophthalmopathy from stable hyperthyroidism with approximately 90% sensitivity and about 81% specificity in cross-validation, and 80%/75% in the test set. No statistical method was used to predetermine the sample size, and group allocation was not hidden from the investigators.

For repertoire sequencing, TCR beta CDR3 regions were amplified from RNA transcripts. The first round of RT-PCR was done with HTBI primers and the Qiagen OneStep RT-PCR kit, and was followed by a second round of multiplex PCR, then size selection and purification. The libraries underwent paired-end sequencing with 100 bp reads on an Illumina HiSeq2000. The paper's processing steps were these. Reads were processed with SOAPnuke, discarding reads with adapters, uncalled bases, mean Phred below 15, or no exact constant-primer or identifier match. COPE v1.2.5 was used to merge the high-quality paired reads. Each unique nucleotide sequence was treated as a clonotype, and MiTCR v1.1 was used to align the clonotypes to the IMGT TRB V, D and J references. Only V-J combinations with frequency above 0.0001 were analysed, covering over 98% of repertoires. A TCR clonal expansion and chaos score per V-J combination was defined as the ratio of F50 clonal expansion to chaos observed in the TCRdist matrix. Welch's t-statistics and random forest were used to narrow the features down to 13 V-J combinations, which were then fed into a naive Bayes classifier. The Morisita-Horn index was used to measure how similar the thyroid and blood repertoires were. Clones were called with MiXCR by TCRdb after fastp trimmed the public reads at Q25, and only in-frame beta chains were retained. A single entry per CDR3 protein holds the most common genes and DNA from its merged rows. In this record, the V and J calls reflect TCRdb's handling and not the investigators' own analysis. The sample records almost 750,000 distinct CDR3 sequences, roughly 40% of which are singletons. The ten largest clonotypes hold 44% of the sample.

Sequencing was done on a sample of peripheral blood. This sequence originates from an adult man with Graves' ophthalmopathy. In this chain, TRBV7-7 is recombined with TRBJ2-7, with TRBD1 perhaps the D gene, on 5 matching bases. CDR3 protein: CASSRGHGSYEQYL. The nucleotide sequence is TGTGCCAGCAGCCGAGGACACGGGTCCTACGAGCAGTACCTC.